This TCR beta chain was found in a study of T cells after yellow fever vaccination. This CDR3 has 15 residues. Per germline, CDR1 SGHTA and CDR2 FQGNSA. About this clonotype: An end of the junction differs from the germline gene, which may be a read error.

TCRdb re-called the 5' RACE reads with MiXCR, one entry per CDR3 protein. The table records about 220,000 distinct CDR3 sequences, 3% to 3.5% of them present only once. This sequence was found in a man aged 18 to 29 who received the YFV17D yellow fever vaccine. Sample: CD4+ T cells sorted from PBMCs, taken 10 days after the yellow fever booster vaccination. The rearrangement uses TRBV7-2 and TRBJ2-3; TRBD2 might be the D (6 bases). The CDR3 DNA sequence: TGTGCCAGCAGCGGGGGGACGGCTAGCACAGATACGAAGTATTTT. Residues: CASSGGTASTDTKYF.